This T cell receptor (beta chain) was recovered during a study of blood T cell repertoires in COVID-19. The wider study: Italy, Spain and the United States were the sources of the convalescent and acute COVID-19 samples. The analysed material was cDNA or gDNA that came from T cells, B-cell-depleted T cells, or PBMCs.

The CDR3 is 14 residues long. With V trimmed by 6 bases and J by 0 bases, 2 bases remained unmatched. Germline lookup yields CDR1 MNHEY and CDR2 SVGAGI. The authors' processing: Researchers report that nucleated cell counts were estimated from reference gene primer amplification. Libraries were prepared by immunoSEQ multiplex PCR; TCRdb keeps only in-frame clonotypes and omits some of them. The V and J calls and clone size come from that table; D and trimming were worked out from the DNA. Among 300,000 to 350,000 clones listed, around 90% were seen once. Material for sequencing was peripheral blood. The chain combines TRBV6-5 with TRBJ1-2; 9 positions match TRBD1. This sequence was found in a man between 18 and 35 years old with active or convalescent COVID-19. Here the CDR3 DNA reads TGTGCCAGCAGCCGACAGGGGGCTAACTATGGCTACACCTTC. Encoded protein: CASSRQGANYGYTF.